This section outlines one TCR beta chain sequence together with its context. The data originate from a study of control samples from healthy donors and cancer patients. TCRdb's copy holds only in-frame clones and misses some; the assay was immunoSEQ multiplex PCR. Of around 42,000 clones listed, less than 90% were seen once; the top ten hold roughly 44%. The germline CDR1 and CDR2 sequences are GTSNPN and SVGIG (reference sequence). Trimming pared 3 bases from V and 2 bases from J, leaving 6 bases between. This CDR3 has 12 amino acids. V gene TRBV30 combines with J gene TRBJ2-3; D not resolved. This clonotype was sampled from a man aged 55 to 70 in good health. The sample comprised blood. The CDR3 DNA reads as TGTGCCTGGAGCGCCTTCACAGATACGCAGTATTTT. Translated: CAWSAFTDTQYF.